What follows are 23 T cell receptor beta chains derived from one specimen sequenced in a study of Tregs in tolerant kidney transplant recipients. Data came from immunoSEQ multiplex PCR; TCRdb stores just in-frame clones and leaves some out. This sample's table has 23,000 or so clones. The nonmyeloablative bone marrow transplants came from related graft donors, with transient mixed chimerism. The sample in question was CD4+ T cells from blood (PBMCs), obtained 6 months after the transplant. These receptor sequences come from a human patient who received a combined kidney and bone marrow transplant. Some T cells may trace back to the graft donor.

Details on this clone: The sequence runs out 3 residues before the end of the CDR3; the remainder is reconstructed from the germline J gene. This rearrangement joins TRBV5-1 to TRBJ1-4; 7 bases align to TRBD1. CDR1 is SGHRS and CDR2 is YFSETQ in the germline V gene. V shed 5 bases, J shed 8 bases, and the junction held 6 bases outside the gene matches. This CDR3 contains 13 residues. The DNA read from the CDR3 is TGCGCCAGCAGAACAGGGGATCGGGAAAAA. Amino acids: CASRTGDREK. The whole CDR3 sequence reads CASRTGDREKLFF.

As for this clone: The missing CDR3 end, 3 residues past where the read stops, is filled in from the germline J gene. This sequence joins TRBV19 and TRBJ2-4, with a tentative D call TRBD2 (5 bases). From germline, CDR1 is LNHDA and CDR2 SQIVND (reference sequence). V was clipped by 3 bases and J by 3 bases, with 12 bases between them. The CDR3 covers 15 residues. CDR3 DNA, as far as it was read: TGTGCCAGTAGTATTTACCCCGGGGACAAAAACATT. Protein sequence: CASSIYPGDKNI. The full-length CDR3 reads as CASSIYPGDKNIQYF.

Points on this clone: The missing CDR3 end, 3 residues past where the read stops, is filled in from the germline J gene. The chain couples TRBV7-6 to TRBJ1-5; TRBD1 might be the D (6 bases). The CDR3 spans 15 residues. With 5 bases removed from V and 4 bases from J, the gap between germline ends came to 15 bases. Germline values: CDR1 SGHVS, CDR2 FNYEAQ. CDR3 sequence: CASSRGGAGNQPQHF. The CDR3 bases that were read are TGTGCCAGCAGCCGCGGGGGGGCAGGAAATCAGCCC.

Turning to this clone: The missing CDR3 end, 3 residues past where the read stops, is filled in from the germline J gene. The chain combines TRBV20-1 with TRBJ2-1, with 7 nucleotides matching TRBD1. CDR3 size: 15 residues. The V and J ends lost 0 bases and 5 bases, in that order; junction bases with no gene match: 7. Germline-derived CDR1 and CDR2 are DFQATT and SNEGSKA (reference sequence). CDR3 DNA (partial): TGCAGTGCTAGAGATCCGAAACAGGGGCACAATGAG. Translating gives CSARDPKQGHNE. From start to end, the CDR3 is CSARDPKQGHNEQFF.

As concerns this clone: The read terminates 3 residues before the CDR3 end, so the remaining end is supplied by the germline J gene. The rearrangement uses TRBV19 and TRBJ1-5; a possible D gene is TRBD1 (6 bases). The length of the CDR3 is 15 residues. Germline CDR1 and CDR2: LNHDA and SQIVND (reference sequence). The germline V and J ends were trimmed by 6 bases and 1 base, with 13 bases remaining between them. The CDR3 loop reads CASRARQASNQPQHF. The CDR3 bases that were read are TGTGCCAGTAGAGCCCGACAGGCCAGCAATCAGCCC.

With regard to this clone: The read falls 3 residues short of the CDR3 end, and the missing part is taken from the germline J gene. V gene TRBV20-1 combines with J gene TRBJ2-4, with a weak D call TRBD1 (5 bases). The V and J ends lost 3 bases and 8 bases respectively, with 20 bases between them. Germline values: CDR1 DFQATT, CDR2 SNEGSKA (reference sequence). The CDR3 covers 15 residues. The DNA read from the CDR3 is TGCAGTGCTAGGGGGAAGGCAGGGCTATGGGACATT. Translating it yields CSARGKAGLWDI. The full CDR3 sequence reads CSARGKAGLWDIQYF.

About this clone: At one boundary the junction diverges from the germline segment, which might be a read error. The observed sequence ends 3 residues before the CDR3 terminus, with the missing tail filled in from the germline J gene. The rearrangement joins TRBV5-4 to TRBJ2-7; 7 nucleotides agree with TRBD1. The germline V gene has CDR1 SGHNT and CDR2 YYREEE (reference sequence). The CDR3 runs 13 residues. The covered CDR3 bases are TGTGTCAGCAGCTTCGGACAGGCCTACGAG. Protein sequence: CVSSFGQAYE. The CDR3 reads in full as CVSSFGQAYEQYF.

As concerns this clone: The CDR3 is cut off 3 residues early in the read; its end comes from the germline J gene. This chain joins TRBV7-2 and TRBJ1-1; D uncertain. CDR1 and CDR2 (germline): SGHTA, FQGNSA. This CDR3 contains 13 residues. Trimming cost V 1 base and J 1 base, with 4 bases left between them. Partial CDR3 DNA: TGTGCCAGCAGCTTAGTTCGGAACACTGAA. Encoded protein: CASSLVRNTE. The full CDR3 protein reads CASSLVRNTEAFF.

Details on this clone: The CDR3 end falls 3 residues outside the read, so it is completed with the germline J gene. The rearrangement joins TRBV7-2 to TRBJ1-1, with D possibly TRBD1 on 5 matching bases. CDR3 length equals 13 residues. V lost 8 bases to trimming and J lost 6 bases, with 16 bases between them. The germline CDR1 and CDR2 sequences are SGHTA and FQGNSA. The CDR3 loop reads CASHTGLGPEAFF. The DNA read from the CDR3 is TGTGCCAGCCACACAGGTTTAGGGCCTGAA.

Worth noting for this clone: The read falls 3 residues short of the CDR3 end, and the missing part is taken from the germline J gene. This chain connects TRBV5-1 to TRBJ1-4, with D perhaps matching TRBD1 (6 bases). The CDR3 totals 14 residues. The germline V gene has CDR1 SGHRS and CDR2 YFSETQ. Trimming stripped 0 bases from V and 8 bases from J, with 11 bases between. The covered CDR3 bases are TGCGCCAGCAGCTTGGTGTCAGGGGTAGAAAAA. It encodes CASSLVSGVEK. The CDR3 in its entirety is CASSLVSGVEKLFF. Full variable domain (remainder filled in from reference TRBV5-1 and TRBJ1-4): KAGVTQTPRYLIKTRGQQVTLSCSPISGHRSVSWYQQTPGQGLQFLFEYFSETQRNKGNFPGRFSGRQFSNSRSEMNVSTLELGDSALYLCASSLVSGVEKLFFGSGTQLSVL.

The CDR3 sequence is CASSLAGTSGSGYEQYF. The sequenced CDR3 bases are TGTGCCAGCAGCTTAGCCGGGACTAGCGGGAGTGGATACGAG. The chain joins TRBV7-2 to TRBJ2-7; 14 nucleotides align to TRBD2. The observed sequence ends 3 residues before the CDR3 terminus, with the missing tail filled in from the germline J gene. CDR1 is SGHTA and CDR2 is FQGNSA in the germline V gene. This CDR3 contains 17 residues. The J segment lost 4 bases and the V segment lost 0 bases, leaving 5 bases of the junction unmatched.

On this clone: The CDR3 end lies 3 residues beyond the end of the read and is filled in from the germline J gene. The V call is TRBV6-2 or TRBV6-3, the J call TRBJ1-4, with a tentative D call TRBD1 (5 bases). The CDR3 has 15 residues. Germline CDR1 reads MNHEY; CDR2 reads SVGEGT. V was clipped by 0 bases and J by 5 bases, with 10 bases between them. CDR3 region: CASSYSARANEKLFF. The CDR3 DNA, read in part, is TGTGCCAGCAGTTACTCGGCCAGGGCCAATGAAAAA.

Concerning this clone: The read falls 3 residues short of the CDR3 end, and the missing part is taken from the germline J gene. The genes are TRBV11-2 and TRBJ2-5; TRBD1 or TRBD2 may be the D gene (6 bases each). The CDR3 consists of 15 residues. V lost 7 bases and J 2 bases, leaving 17 bases between the germline ends. CDR1 is SGHAT, CDR2 FQNNGV, per germline. This chain's CDR3 is CASIPLQGRQETQYF. CDR3 DNA (partial): TGTGCCAGCATCCCTCTCCAGGGGAGGCAAGAGACC.

The CDR3 DNA, read in part, is TGTGCCAGCTCACCGCAGGGGGCAGGAGGC. Translated, it gives CASSPQGAGG. The CDR3 as a whole reads CASSPQGAGGYTF. The V gene is TRBV18, the J gene TRBJ1-2, with 8 bases fitting TRBD1. The read terminates 3 residues before the CDR3 end, so the remaining end is supplied by the germline J gene. The CDR3 runs 13 residues. Germline CDR1 reads KGHSH; CDR2 reads LQKENI.

In regard to this clone: With the read ending 3 residues before the CDR3 end, the germline J gene is used to fill in that end. The chain joins TRBV30 to TRBJ2-3, with D maybe TRBD2 (5 bases). The CDR3 is 15 amino acids. From germline, CDR1 is GTSNPN and CDR2 SVGIG (reference sequence). The CDR3 loop is CAWSGQTAMRGTQYF. The CDR3 bases that were read are TGTGCCTGGAGTGGGCAGACCGCGATGAGAGGGACG.

Points on this clone: Coverage ceases 3 residues before the CDR3 finishes, and the germline J gene fills in the end. The V call is TRBV5-1, the J call TRBJ2-3; D may be TRBD2 (5 bases). CDR1 and CDR2 (germline): SGHRS, YFSETQ. CDR3 length: 17 residues. V was cut by 4 bases and J by 4 bases, with 22 bases left in between. CDR3 DNA, as far as it was read: TGCGCCAGCAGCCCTGACCCCCGGTTAGCGTCCCCAGATACG. Its protein product is CASSPDPRLASPDT. The CDR3 reads in full as CASSPDPRLASPDTQYF.

Note on this clone: The sequenced fragment ends 3 residues before the CDR3 boundary, so the rest is inferred from the germline J gene. V usage is TRBV20-1 and J usage is TRBJ2-1, with 9 bases identical to TRBD2. There are 16 residues in the CDR3. Losses at the gene ends were 4 bases for V and 5 bases for J; bases not matched to a gene: 12. In germline, CDR1 is DFQATT, CDR2 SNEGSKA (reference sequence). The CDR3 reads CSAMKPGTSLNNEQFF. The covered CDR3 bases are TGCAGTGCTATGAAACCCGGGACTAGCTTAAACAATGAG.

This clone is classed as medium-sized by frequency. The covered CDR3 bases are TGTGCCAGCAGTTTAACAAGGAACACTGAA. It translates to CASSLTRNTE. The complete CDR3 reads CASSLTRNTEAFF. J is TRBJ1-1 and V is TRBV6-2 or TRBV6-3; D not certain. The read ends 3 residues shy of where the CDR3 ends; the end is completed using the germline J gene. V dropped 4 bases and J dropped 1 base, with 7 bases sitting between them. Germline CDR1 reads MNHEY; CDR2 reads SVGEGT. This CDR3 is 13 amino acids long.

On this clone itself: The read terminates 3 residues before the CDR3 end, so the remaining end is supplied by the germline J gene. The rearrangement links TRBV6-2 or TRBV6-3 to TRBJ1-1; TRBD1 matches 7 bases. J gave up 4 bases and V 6 bases, and 5 bases lay outside the gene matches. Per the germline V gene, CDR1 is MNHEY and CDR2 is SVGEGT. This CDR3 is 13 amino acids long. The CDR3 DNA, read in part, is TGTGCCAGCAGCTCACAGGGGAGCACTGAA. This gives the protein CASSSQGSTE. The CDR3 as a whole reads CASSSQGSTEAFF.

To note about this clone: The CDR3 goes on 3 residues after the read ends, and that part is filled in from the germline J gene. The chain links TRBV18 to TRBJ2-1; TRBD1 agrees at 10 bases. The J segment lost 6 bases and the V segment lost 6 bases, leaving 8 bases of the junction unmatched. The CDR3 is 15 residues long. Germline CDR1 and CDR2: KGHSH and LQKENI. The CDR3 protein is CASSPGTGAPNEQFF. The CDR3 bases that were read are TGTGCCAGCTCTCCGGGGACAGGGGCCCCCAATGAG.

The chain's CDR3 is CASTTDRGNEQFF. Incomplete CDR3 DNA: TGTGCCAGCACCACGGACAGGGGCAATGAG. The rearrangement joins TRBV2 to TRBJ2-1; 9 nucleotides line up with TRBD1. The read comes to an end 3 residues before the CDR3 does, leaving the germline J gene to fill in the end. The junction had 4 bases not matched to a gene; V was cut back by 7 bases and J by 6 bases. Germline V gives CDR1 SNHLY, CDR2 FYNNEI. This CDR3 region has 13 residues.

On this clone: The read terminates 3 residues ahead of where the CDR3 ends, so the germline J gene completes it. V usage is TRBV6-2 or TRBV6-3 and J usage is TRBJ2-3; D may be TRBD1 or TRBD2 (5 bases each). The CDR3 has 15 residues. Germline-derived CDR1 and CDR2 are MNHEY and SVGEGT. The V and J ends lost 5 bases and 0 bases respectively, with 12 bases between them. The DNA read from the CDR3 is TGTGCCAGCAGTAGGGGAGCGCATAGCACAGATACG. Translated, it gives CASSRGAHSTDT. The whole CDR3 reads CASSRGAHSTDTQYF.

A remark on this clone: With the read ending 3 residues before the CDR3 end, the germline J gene is used to fill in that end. The chain is built from TRBV10-3 and TRBJ1-2; D may be TRBD1 (5 bases). The CDR3 sequence is 13 residues long. Germline CDR1 ENHRY, CDR2 SYGVKD. The CDR3 loop is CAISVRGLRGYTF. The sequenced part of the CDR3 DNA is TGTGCCATCAGTGTCCGGGGACTGCGCGGC.